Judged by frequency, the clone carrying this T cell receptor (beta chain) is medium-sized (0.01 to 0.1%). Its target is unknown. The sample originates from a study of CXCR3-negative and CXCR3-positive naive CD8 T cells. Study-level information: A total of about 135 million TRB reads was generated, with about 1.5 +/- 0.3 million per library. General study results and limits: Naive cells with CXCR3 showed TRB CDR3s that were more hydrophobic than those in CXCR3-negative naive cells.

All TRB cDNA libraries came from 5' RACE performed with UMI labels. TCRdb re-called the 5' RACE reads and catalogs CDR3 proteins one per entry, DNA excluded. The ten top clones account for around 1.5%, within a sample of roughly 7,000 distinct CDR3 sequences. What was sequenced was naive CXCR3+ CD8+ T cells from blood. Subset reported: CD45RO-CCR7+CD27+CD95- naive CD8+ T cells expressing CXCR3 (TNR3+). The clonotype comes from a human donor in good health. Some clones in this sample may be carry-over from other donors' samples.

The CDR3 reads CASSQDTAWYNEQFF. This chain joins TRBV14 and TRBJ2-1. In germline, CDR1 is SGHDN, CDR2 FVKESK. The CDR3 runs to 15 residues.